These T cell receptor beta chains were read from a single sample in a study of T cells in Graves' hyperthyroidism and ophthalmopathy. Using its own MiXCR run on the multiplex PCR reads, TCRdb lists one record per CDR3 protein. The top ten hold 25% to 30% of the sample, which has hundreds of thousands of distinct CDR3 sequences, 15% to 18% seen once. Sequenced material: blood. These receptor sequences come from a woman aged 18-30 years with Graves' hyperthyroidism that later progressed to Graves' ophthalmopathy. Both conserved end residues are part of each CDR3. D genes are given only for firm matches. The listing skips clone size in some rows; elsewhere it reads once, few, many or a size class.

>TRBV29-1|-|TRBJ1-1|many
CSVGLGQNTEAFF
TGCAGCGTGGGGCTAGGGCAGAACACTGAAGCTTTCTTT
>TRBV6-2/TRBV6-3|TRBD2|TRBJ2-1|-
CASSAQTSGYNEQFF
TGTGCCAGCAGTGCGCAGACTAGCGGCTACAATGAGCAGTTCTTC
>TRBV27|TRBD2|TRBJ2-5|few
CASSLSTSGGETPYF
TGTGCCAGCAGTTTATCGACTAGCGGGGGAGAGACCCCGTACTTC
>TRBV2|-|TRBJ1-1|many
CASSDRWVAEAFF
TGTGCCAGCAGTGATCGATGGGTAGCTGAAGCTTTCTTT
>TRBV28|-|TRBJ2-7|many
CASSRRTSSWVEDEQYF
TGTGCCAGCAGTCGACGGACAAGTTCCTGGGTTGAGGACGAGCAGTACTTC
>TRBV2|-|TRBJ1-5|many
CASSENLGSQPQHF
TGTGCCAGCAGTGAAAATTTAGGGAGTCAGCCCCAGCATTTT
>TRBV6-1|-|TRBJ2-2|many
CASSESFVGELFF
TGTGCCAGCAGTGAATCCTTCGTCGGGGAGCTGTTTTTT
>TRBV20-1|-|TRBJ1-6|-
CSATIQGSNSPLHF
TGCAGTGCTACAATACAGGGCTCAAATTCACCCCTCCACTTT
>TRBV28|TRBD1|TRBJ2-7|-
CASSPGQAVYEQYF
TGTGCCAGCAGCCCGGGACAGGCCGTCTACGAGCAGTACTTC
>TRBV28|-|TRBJ1-3|many
CASTFSRPPGNTIYF
TGTGCCAGCACCTTCTCTCGGCCTCCCGGAAACACCATATATTTT
>TRBV27|-|TRBJ2-7|-
CASSLLGAGYEQYF
TGTGCCAGCAGTTTGTTAGGGGCCGGGTACGAGCAGTACTTC
>TRBV10-3|-|TRBJ2-7|many
CAISESIIREFYEQYF
TGTGCCATCAGTGAGTCGATCATCAGGGAGTTCTACGAGCAGTACTTC
>TRBV28|-|TRBJ2-3|many
CASSLVGATDTQYF
TGTGCCAGCAGTTTAGTGGGGGCCACAGATACGCAGTATTTT
>TRBV6-5|TRBD2|TRBJ2-7|-
CASSSTSGRRTEYEQYF
TGTGCCAGCAGTTCCACTAGCGGGAGGAGAACAGAGTACGAGCAGTACTTC
>TRBV25-1|-|TRBJ1-5|-
CASSEYETVQPQHF
TGTGCCAGCAGTGAATATGAGACGGTTCAGCCCCAGCATTTT
>TRBV30|-|TRBJ2-1|-
CAWSRGEQGEQFF
TGTGCCTGGAGTAGGGGGGAGCAGGGGGAGCAGTTCTTC
>TRBV6-2/TRBV6-3|-|TRBJ1-5|-
CASSDVRCNQPQHF
TGTGCCAGCAGTGACGTACGCTGCAATCAGCCCCAGCATTTT
>TRBV27|-|TRBJ1-2|-
CASSLFPSAIYGYTF
TGTGCCAGCAGTTTATTTCCGTCAGCGATATATGGCTACACCTTC
>TRBV5-1|-|TRBJ2-3|many
CASSLASGSGTDTQYF
TGCGCCAGCAGCTTGGCTTCAGGGAGCGGCACAGATACGCAGTATTTT